Detailed here is one T cell receptor (beta chain). Its matching antigen is unknown. Template switching supplied a universal primer site; unique molecular identifiers were carried on the cDNA. TCRdb fed the 5' RACE reads into MiXCR, producing one record per CDR3 protein. The sample lists about 300,000 distinct CDR3 sequences; 12% were seen once. The data originate from a study of identical twins. Points from the study as a whole: Insertions were fewer in abundant cord blood beta clonotypes, whereas memory repertoires showed none of this pattern.

Germline V gene data show CDR1 as SGHRS and CDR2 as YFSETQ. Trimming at V came to 1 base and at J to 6 bases, leaving 18 bases not matched to a gene. The CDR3 extends over 19 amino acids. A further study also used this sample, focusing on yellow fever vaccine responses in identical twins.

The sequenced sample was CD8+ T cells sorted from blood. The V call is TRBV5-1, the J call TRBJ2-1; 8 nucleotides agree with TRBD2. The origin of this receptor is a woman under 30 in good health. The CDR3, as DNA: TGCGCCAGCAGCTTGTATTTCTCCACTACTAGCGGTGGTGGCAATGAGCAGTTCTTC. The encoded protein is CASSLYFSTTSGGGNEQFF.